These 26 T cell receptor beta chains were all obtained from the same sample, sequenced in a study of blood T cell repertoires in COVID-19 (dated by TCRdb to the early 2020s). The protocol used for the library was the immunoSEQ multiplex PCR assay. TCRdb mirrors the immuneACCESS table, restricted to in-frame sequences. Some clones are absent from its copies; in checked studies, under half trace to an unresolved V gene, and the reason for the others is unknown. This sample is represented by tens of thousands of clones; approximately 86% of them were singletons. The top ten clonotypes cover almost 1.5% of the sample. The sequenced sample consisted of peripheral blood. These TCRs come from a woman between 55 and 75 years old with acute or convalescent COVID-19.

This clone was picked up one time. This chain links TRBV9 with TRBJ2-2, with D tentatively TRBD1 (5 bases). The V end was cut by 4 bases, the J end by 0 bases, with 7 bases between. The CDR3 totals 14 residues. The germline gives CDR1 SGDLS, CDR2 YYNGEE. CDR3 sequence reads: CASSLDTNTGELFF. The DNA of the CDR3 is TGTGCCAGCAGCTTGGACACGAACACCGGGGAGCTGTTTTTT.

Here the CDR3 reads CASSQPGQGARAEAFF. The DNA of the CDR3 is TGTGCCAGCAGCCAGCCGGGACAGGGGGCGCGGGCTGAAGCTTTCTTT. The J gene is TRBJ1-1, the V gene TRBV4-2, with TRBD1 identical over 12 bases. Germline loops: CDR1 LGHNA, CDR2 YNFKEQ. The V segment lost 3 bases and the J segment 6 bases; nucleotides outside the gene matches: 8. The CDR3 contains 16 residues.

The rearrangement uses TRBV19 and TRBJ1-1; 7 nucleotides align to TRBD1. CDR1 and CDR2 (germline): LNHDA, SQIVND (reference sequence). With 6 bases clipped from V and 1 base from J, the junction kept 14 bases outside the gene matches. There are 17 residues in the CDR3. The CDR3 region is CASSLTPGQWENTEAFF. Written as DNA, the CDR3 is TGTGCCAGTAGCCTTACACCGGGACAGTGGGAGAACACTGAAGCTTTCTTT. Based on the CDR3 plus reference TRBV19 and TRBJ1-1, the full variable domain is DGGITQSPKYLFRKEGQNVTLSCEQNLNHDAMYWYRQDPGQGLRLIYYSQIVNDFQKGDIAEGYSVSREKKESFPLTVTSAQKNPTAFYLCASSLTPGQWENTEAFFGQGTRLTVV.

This chain links TRBV5-6 with TRBJ1-2; perhaps TRBD1 as D (6 bases). The CDR3 length is 15 residues. Germline loops: CDR1 SGHDT, CDR2 YYEEEE. The V end lost 4 bases, the J end lost 5 bases, and 18 bases lay between the germline ends. CDR3 sequence reads: CASSPGHRRGYGYTF. The CDR3 bases are TGTGCCAGCAGCCCGGGACACCGGAGAGGGTATGGCTACACCTTC. The full variable domain, with the rest looked up from reference TRBV5-6 and TRBJ1-2, is DAGVTQSPTHLIKTRGQQVTLRCSPKSGHDTVSWYQQALGQGPQFIFQYYEEEERQRGNFPDRFSGHQFPNYSSELNVNALLLGDSALYLCASSPGHRRGYGYTFGSGTRLTVV.

The rearrangement uses TRBV13 and TRBJ1-1, with 9 bases fitting TRBD1. The junction had 3 bases not matched to a gene; V was cut back by 3 bases and J by 1 base. The CDR3 covers 15 residues. Germline CDR1 and CDR2: PRHDT and FYEKMQ (reference sequence). CDR3 DNA sequence: TGTGCCAGCAGCTTGGGACAGGGACGGAACACTGAAGCTTTCTTT. It is translated as CASSLGQGRNTEAFF.

This rearrangement joins TRBV24-1 to TRBJ2-3, with 12 bases fitting TRBD2. V lost 0 bases and J lost 5; bases outside the gene matches: 5. In germline, CDR1 is KGHDR, CDR2 SFDVKD. The CDR3 runs 17 residues. This CDR3 is CATSDLTRTSGIDTQYF. The CDR3, as DNA: TGTGCCACCAGTGATTTGACTAGGACTAGCGGGATAGATACGCAGTATTTT.

V is TRBV4-2 and J is TRBJ2-1, with 8 bases fitting TRBD2. The CDR3 has 13 amino acids. CDR1 is LGHNA and CDR2 is YNFKEQ in the germline V gene. Trimming removed 6 bases from V and 8 bases from J; junction bases left unmatched: 6. CDR3 in amino acids: CASRRSGSDEQFF. As DNA, the CDR3 is TGTGCCAGCAGACGAAGCGGGAGCGATGAGCAGTTCTTC.

The gene calls are TRBV2 and TRBJ1-5; possible D gene TRBD1, 5 bases. The CDR3 covers 15 residues. The ends were cut back, 8 bases at V and 0 bases at J, with 14 bases in the middle. Per germline, CDR1 SNHLY and CDR2 FYNNEI. CDR3 amino acids: CASGGGVNSNQPQHF. The DNA for the CDR3 is TGTGCCAGCGGGGGAGGAGTTAATAGCAATCAGCCCCAGCATTTT.

CDR3 sequence: CASSPSSGSPLHF. The CDR3 DNA reads as TGTGCCAGCTCACCGTCGAGTGGTTCACCCCTCCACTTT. The chain couples TRBV18 to TRBJ1-6; D unresolved. The CDR3 extends over 13 amino acids. The germline CDR1 and CDR2 sequences are KGHSH and LQKENI. Trimming cost V 3 bases and J 9 bases, with 9 bases left between them. Supplemented by reference TRBV18 and TRBJ1-6, the full variable domain reads NAGVMQNPRHLVRRRGQEARLRCSPMKGHSHVYWYRQLPEEGLKFMVYLQKENIIDESGMPKERFSAEFPKEGPSILRIQQVVRGDSAAYFCASSPSSGSPLHFGNGTRLTVT.

The rearrangement uses TRBV11-1 and TRBJ1-6, with D perhaps TRBD1 (5 bases). The CDR3 extends over 14 amino acids. V lost 5 bases to trimming and J lost 7 bases, with 12 bases between them. Germline CDR1 is SGHAT and CDR2 is FQDESV (reference sequence). The CDR3 DNA is TGTGCCAGCAGCCTGTCGGGGGTAAATTCACCCCTCCACTTT. Protein sequence: CASSLSGVNSPLHF.

The rearrangement uses TRBV9 and TRBJ2-3; 14 bases are shared with TRBD2. Germline V lookup: CDR1 SGDLS, CDR2 YYNGEE. This CDR3 contains 18 residues. V lost 0 bases, J lost 2 bases, and 5 bases stayed unmatched. CDR3 sequence: CASSVEGLAGAPTDTQYF. CDR3 nucleotide sequence: TGTGCCAGCAGCGTAGAGGGACTAGCGGGGGCCCCCACAGATACGCAGTATTTT.

The chain recombines TRBV9 with TRBJ2-5; 10 bases map to TRBD2. The ends lost 1 base at V and 2 bases at J; junction bases unmatched: 11. In germline, CDR1 is SGDLS, CDR2 YYNGEE. This CDR3 contains 18 residues. This chain's CDR3 is CASSVSTSGISGQETQYF. CDR3 in DNA: TGTGCCAGCAGCGTAAGTACTAGCGGGATCTCCGGTCAAGAGACCCAGTACTTC.

The genes are TRBV14 and TRBJ1-5; tentative D call: TRBD1 (6 bases). The CDR3 length is 16 residues. Trimming took off 1 base at V and 2 bases at J, with 12 bases between the two ends. Germline V gene data show CDR1 as SGHDN and CDR2 as FVKESK. CDR3 amino acids: CASSQVGGLGNQPQHF. The CDR3 nucleotides read TGTGCCAGCAGCCAAGTAGGGGGTCTCGGCAATCAGCCCCAGCATTTT.

This sequence joins TRBV21-1 and TRBJ1-3; whether TRBD1, the table's D call, matches the DNA was not checked. TRBV21-1 counts as a pseudogene. CDR3 length equals 15 residues. This CDR3 reads CASSTRWMGGNTIYF. The DNA for the CDR3 is TGTGCCAGCAGCACCCGGTGGATGGGCGGAAACACCATATATTTT.

The chain links TRBV7-8 to TRBJ1-5, with 7 nucleotides matching TRBD1. Trimming took 2 bases from V and 3 from J; bases not matched to a gene: 13. Germline V gives CDR1 SGHVS, CDR2 FQNEAQ. This CDR3 region has 18 residues. CDR3 coding DNA: TGTGCCAGCAGCTTATCCCGACGACAGGGCCACTTCAATCAGCCCCAGCATTTT. Translating gives CASSLSRRQGHFNQPQHF.

This chain uses TRBV9 with TRBJ1-6; D gene uncertain. Trimming removed 2 bases at V and 7 bases at J, with 7 bases between. The length of the CDR3 is 13 residues. Per germline, CDR1 SGDLS and CDR2 YYNGEE. CDR3 sequence: CASSVDINSPLHF. In DNA, the CDR3 is TGTGCCAGCAGCGTCGACATCAATTCACCCCTCCACTTT.

The chain is built from TRBV5-1 and TRBJ2-7; 9 positions agree with TRBD1. Germline CDR1 reads SGHRS; CDR2 reads YFSETQ. V shed 6 bases and J 2 bases; nucleotides not matched to a gene: 6. This CDR3 spans 14 amino acids. CDR3 sequence reads: CASKSGTGTYEQYF. CDR3 DNA sequence: TGCGCCAGCAAATCCGGGACAGGGACCTACGAGCAGTACTTC.

The chain has TRBV24-1 and TRBJ1-5; D call uncertain. Germline assignment: CDR1 KGHDR and CDR2 SFDVKD. Trimming cost V 4 bases and J 5 bases, with 5 bases left between them. The CDR3 has 12 amino acids. This CDR3 is CATSDQDQPQHF. The CDR3 DNA reads TGTGCCACCAGTGACCAGGATCAGCCCCAGCATTTT.

V gene TRBV4-1 combines with J gene TRBJ2-5, with 8 positions matching TRBD1. Germline values: CDR1 MGHRA, CDR2 YSYEKL. The length of the CDR3 is 16 residues. The V segment lost 1 base and the J segment 5 bases; nucleotides outside the gene matches: 9. DNA of the CDR3: TGCGCCAGCAGCCAAGTTGGCAGGGGGCCATCGGAGACCCAGTACTTC. The encoded protein is CASSQVGRGPSETQYF.

The rearrangement uses TRBV30 and TRBJ1-6; possible D gene TRBD1, 5 bases. With 1 base removed from V and 5 bases from J, the gap between germline ends came to 6 bases. Germline assignment: CDR1 GTSNPN and CDR2 SVGIG (reference sequence). The CDR3 is 13 amino acids. The CDR3 spells CAWSARDNSPLHF. CDR3 sequence (DNA): TGTGCCTGGAGTGCCAGGGATAATTCACCCCTCCACTTT.

The rearrangement links TRBV18 to TRBJ1-3; TRBD1 matches at 7 bases. V lost 5 bases to trimming and J lost 8 bases; unmatched junction nucleotides: 12. The CDR3 length is 15 residues. The germline CDR1 and CDR2 sequences are KGHSH and LQKENI. Here the CDR3 DNA reads TGTGCCAGCTCATCATATAACAGGGGATTGGACACCATATATTTT. As protein: CASSSYNRGLDTIYF.

The chain carries TRBV2 and TRBJ1-1, with 7 bases matching TRBD1. The CDR3 consists of 14 residues. Germline V CDR1 and CDR2: SNHLY, FYNNEI. V gave up 3 bases and J gave up 5 bases; unmatched junction bases: 6. CDR3 nucleotide sequence: TGTGCCAGCAGTGAGGAGGGGGCGGGTACTGAAGCTTTCTTT. Translated, it gives CASSEEGAGTEAFF.

The J gene is TRBJ1-6, the V gene TRBV5-1; 9 positions agree with TRBD1. The CDR3 is 16 amino acids. Germline CDR1 SGHRS, CDR2 YFSETQ. Unmatched junction bases numbered 5, after V lost 3 bases and J lost 4 bases. CDR3 bases: TGCGCCAGCAGCTCCCAGGGACAGGGTTATAATTCACCCCTCCACTTT. Protein: CASSSQGQGYNSPLHF.

In this sample, this clone turned up a few times. Its ends do not fully match the called genes, so a read error is possible. The chain carries TRBV5-4 and TRBJ2-1; possibly TRBD2 for D (5 bases). The CDR3 spans 12 residues. The germline gives CDR1 SGHNT, CDR2 YYREEE (reference sequence). CDR3: CASSSRGDRALF. CDR3 coding DNA: TGTGCCAGCAGCTCTCGGGGAGACCGGGCGCTCTTC.

The chain uses TRBV2 and TRBJ1-1; D not certain. V was cut by 6 bases and J by 4 bases, with 12 bases left in between. This CDR3 region has 13 residues. Per germline, CDR1 SNHLY and CDR2 FYNNEI. This CDR3 is CASRELGLTEAFF. The CDR3 DNA sequence: TGTGCCAGCAGGGAATTAGGACTCACTGAAGCTTTCTTT.

The genes are TRBV19 and TRBJ2-1, with D uncertain. The CDR3 contains 13 residues. With 3 bases removed from V and 5 bases from J, the gap between germline ends came to 8 bases. The germline V gene encodes CDR1 LNHDA and CDR2 SQIVND (reference sequence). The DNA of the CDR3 is TGTGCCAGTAGTATGCCGGAGAACAATGAGCAGTTCTTC. This gives the protein CASSMPENNEQFF.